Sequencing of this TCR beta chain was carried out in a study of blood T cell repertoires in COVID-19. Whole-study context: Sites across the United States, Italy and Spain contributed samples from acute and convalescent COVID-19. PBMCs, B-cell-depleted T cells, or T cells were the source of the cDNA or gDNA that made up the material.

CDR1 and CDR2 from the germline V gene are SGHTA and FQGTGA. The CDR3 totals 15 residues. The V segment lost 5 bases and the J segment 5 bases; nucleotides outside the gene matches: 8. Study processing details: Using reference gene primer amplification, nucleated cell counts were estimated. TCRdb keeps only in-frame clones here, not all; method: immunoSEQ multiplex PCR. That table supplies the V and J calls and clone size; D and trimming were determined from the DNA. In the table there are roughly 73,000 clones, more than 70% of which are singletons. The chain combines TRBV7-3 with TRBJ2-5; TRBD1 aligns across 10 bases. Sequenced: peripheral blood. This TCR derives from a man in his 70s with active or convalescent COVID-19. The CDR3 is CASSLGTGVAETQYF. The CDR3 coding sequence is TGTGCCAGCAGCCTTGGGACAGGGGTTGCGGAGACCCAGTACTTC.